The clone carrying this T cell receptor (beta chain) was counted at least ten times. Its antigen is as yet unknown. This entry belongs to a study of regulatory T cells in long-lasting Graves disease. Study findings and constraints: Accuracy was possibly reduced by small sample size. The TCR repertoire of persistent Graves' patients was less diverse than that of newly diagnosed ones.

The V gene's germline CDR1 is SEHNR and CDR2 FQNEAQ (reference sequence). V was clipped by 2 bases and J by 1 base, with 14 bases between them. The CDR3 covers 16 residues. Time point defined: newly diagnosed GD, antithyroid drugs for less than 3 months. PBMC-extracted RNA yielded the TCR library. Through Arm-PCR of CDR3 regions and iRepertoire HTBI primers, TCR beta libraries were built. TCRdb passed the multiplex PCR reads through MiXCR, listing each CDR3 protein once. The repertoire holds 600,000 to 650,000 distinct CDR3 sequences, with 15% to 20% as singletons. This sample also belongs to another study, concerning T cells in Graves' hyperthyroidism and ophthalmopathy. Per that study: Uncontrolled infection, other autoimmune disease, pregnancy or lactation led to exclusion. Primed by the HTBI set, a first-round RT-PCR was run on the TCR CDR3.

The input for sequencing was peripheral blood mononuclear cells (PBMCs), taken at new diagnosis, from a patient treated with antithyroid drugs. This sequence originates from a woman under 40 with Graves disease. This sequence joins TRBV7-9 and TRBJ2-5, with D tentatively TRBD1 or TRBD2 (5 bases each). CDR3 sequence: CASSLTNTGTQETQYF. The DNA of the CDR3 is TGTGCCAGCAGCTTAACCAATACCGGGACCCAAGAGACCCAGTACTTC.